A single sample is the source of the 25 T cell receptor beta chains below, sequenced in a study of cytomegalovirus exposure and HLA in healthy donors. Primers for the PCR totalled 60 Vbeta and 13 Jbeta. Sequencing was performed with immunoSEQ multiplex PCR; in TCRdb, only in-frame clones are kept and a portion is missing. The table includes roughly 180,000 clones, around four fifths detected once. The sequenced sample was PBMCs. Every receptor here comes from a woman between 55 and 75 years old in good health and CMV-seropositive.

In DNA, the CDR3 is TGTGCCAGCAGCTCCGGGACTAGCGGAATCACAGATACGCAGTATTTT. Its protein product is CASSSGTSGITDTQYF. This chain uses TRBV11-3 with TRBJ2-3; 11 bases match TRBD2. V lost 4 bases to trimming and J lost 2 bases; unmatched junction nucleotides: 5. The CDR3 runs 16 residues. Germline-derived CDR1 and CDR2 are SGHNT and YENEEA.

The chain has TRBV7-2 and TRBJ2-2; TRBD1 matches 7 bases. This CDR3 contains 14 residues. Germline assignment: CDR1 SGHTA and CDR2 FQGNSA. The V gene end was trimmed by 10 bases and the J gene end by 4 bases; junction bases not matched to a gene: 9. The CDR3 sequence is CATPVGGTTGELFF. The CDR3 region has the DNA TGTGCCACCCCGGTAGGGGGCACCACCGGGGAGCTGTTTTTT. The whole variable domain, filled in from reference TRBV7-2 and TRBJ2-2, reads GAGVSQSPSNKVTEKGKDVELRCDPISGHTALYWYRQSLGQGLEFLIYFQGNSAPDKSGLPSDRFSAERTGGSVSTLTIQRTQQEDSAVYLCATPVGGTTGELFFGEGSRLTVL.

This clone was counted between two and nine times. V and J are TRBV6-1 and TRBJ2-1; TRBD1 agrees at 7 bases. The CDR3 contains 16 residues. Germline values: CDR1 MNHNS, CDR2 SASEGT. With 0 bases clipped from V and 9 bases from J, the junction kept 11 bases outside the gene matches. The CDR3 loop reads CASSEAGRQGRGEQFF. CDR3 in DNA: TGTGCCAGCAGTGAAGCGGGGCGACAGGGTCGGGGTGAGCAGTTCTTC.

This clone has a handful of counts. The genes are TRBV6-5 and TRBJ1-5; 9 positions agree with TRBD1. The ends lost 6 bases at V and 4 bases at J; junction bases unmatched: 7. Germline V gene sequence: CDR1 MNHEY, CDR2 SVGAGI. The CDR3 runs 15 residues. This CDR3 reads CASRSTGGINQPQHF. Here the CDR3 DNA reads TGTGCCAGCAGGTCGACAGGGGGTATTAATCAGCCCCAGCATTTT.

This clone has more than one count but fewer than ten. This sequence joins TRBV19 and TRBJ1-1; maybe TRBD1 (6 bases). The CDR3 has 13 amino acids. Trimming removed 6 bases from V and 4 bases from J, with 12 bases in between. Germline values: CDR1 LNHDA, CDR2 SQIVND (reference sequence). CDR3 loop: CASSLTGSTEAFF. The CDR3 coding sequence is TGTGCCAGTAGCCTAACAGGGTCCACTGAAGCTTTCTTT.

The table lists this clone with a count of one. CDR3 DNA: TGTGCCAGCTCACCCCCCCAGCGAACCTCCTACGAGCAGTACTTC. Translating it yields CASSPPQRTSYEQYF. The V call is TRBV18, the J call TRBJ2-7; D unresolved. CDR3 length: 15 amino acids. The germline gives CDR1 KGHSH, CDR2 LQKENI. V gave up 3 bases and J gave up 0 bases, with 12 bases separating them.

DNA for the CDR3: TGTGCCAGCAGCTTACAGGGGCGGGAAAAACTGTTTTTT. It specifies CASSLQGREKLFF. J is TRBJ1-4 and V is TRBV7-2; TRBD1 might be the D (6 bases). Per germline, CDR1 SGHTA and CDR2 FQGNSA. CDR3 length: 13 residues. V was trimmed by 2 bases and J by 8 bases, leaving 9 bases between them.

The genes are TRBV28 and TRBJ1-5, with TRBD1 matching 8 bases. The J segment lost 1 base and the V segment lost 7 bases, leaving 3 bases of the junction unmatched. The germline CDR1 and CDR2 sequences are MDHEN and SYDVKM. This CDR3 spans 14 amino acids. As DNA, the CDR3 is TGTGCCAGCAAGGACAGGGCGAGCAATCAGCCCCAGCATTTT. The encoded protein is CASKDRASNQPQHF.

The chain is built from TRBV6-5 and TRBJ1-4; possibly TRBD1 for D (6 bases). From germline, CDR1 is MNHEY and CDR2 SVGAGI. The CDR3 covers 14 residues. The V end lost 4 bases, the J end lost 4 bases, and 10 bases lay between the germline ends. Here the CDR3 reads CASSFRGLNEKLFF. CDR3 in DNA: TGTGCCAGCAGTTTCAGGGGCCTTAATGAAAAACTGTTTTTT.

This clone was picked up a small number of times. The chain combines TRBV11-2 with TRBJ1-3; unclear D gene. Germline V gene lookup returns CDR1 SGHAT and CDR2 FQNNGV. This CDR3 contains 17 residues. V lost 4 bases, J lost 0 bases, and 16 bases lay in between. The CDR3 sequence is CASSSTRVVGSGNTIYF. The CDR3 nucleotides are TGTGCCAGCAGCTCAACCCGGGTAGTTGGCTCTGGAAACACCATATATTTT.

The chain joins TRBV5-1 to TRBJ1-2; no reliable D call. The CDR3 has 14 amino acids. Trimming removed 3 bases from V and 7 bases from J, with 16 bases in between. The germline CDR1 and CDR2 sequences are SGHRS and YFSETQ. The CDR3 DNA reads TGCGCCAGCAGCTCAGCGGACGGCCTGGGTGGCTACACCTTC. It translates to CASSSADGLGGYTF.

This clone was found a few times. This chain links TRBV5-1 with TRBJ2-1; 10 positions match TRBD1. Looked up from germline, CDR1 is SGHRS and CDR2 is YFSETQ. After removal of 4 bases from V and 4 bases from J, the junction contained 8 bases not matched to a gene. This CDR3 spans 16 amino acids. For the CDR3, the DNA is TGCGCCAGCAGCCGCCAGGGACAGGGGTCGTACAATGAGCAGTTCTTC. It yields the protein CASSRQGQGSYNEQFF.

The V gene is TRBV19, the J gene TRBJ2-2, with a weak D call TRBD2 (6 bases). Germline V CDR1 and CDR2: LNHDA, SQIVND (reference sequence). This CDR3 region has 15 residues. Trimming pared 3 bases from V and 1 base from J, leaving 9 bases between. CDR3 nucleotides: TGTGCCAGTAGTATGAATAGCGGGAACACCGGGGAGCTGTTTTTT. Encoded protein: CASSMNSGNTGELFF.

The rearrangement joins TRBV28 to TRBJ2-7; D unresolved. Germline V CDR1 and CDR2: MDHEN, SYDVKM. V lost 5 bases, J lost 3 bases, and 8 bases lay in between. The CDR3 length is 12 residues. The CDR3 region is CASSPGGYEQYF. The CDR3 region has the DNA TGTGCCAGCAGTCCGGGTGGCTACGAGCAGTACTTC. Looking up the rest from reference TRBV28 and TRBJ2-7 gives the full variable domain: DVKVTQSSRYLVKRTGEKVFLECVQDMDHENMFWYRQDPGLGLRLIYFSYDVKMKEKGDIPEGYSVSREKKERFSLILESASTNQTSMYLCASSPGGYEQYFGPGTRLTVT.

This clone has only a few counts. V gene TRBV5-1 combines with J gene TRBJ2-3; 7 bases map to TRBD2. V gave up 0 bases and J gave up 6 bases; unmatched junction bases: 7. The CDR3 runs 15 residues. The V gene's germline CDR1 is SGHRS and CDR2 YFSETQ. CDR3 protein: CASSLGSGTLDTQYF. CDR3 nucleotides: TGCGCCAGCAGCTTGGGCAGCGGGACTTTGGATACGCAGTATTTT.

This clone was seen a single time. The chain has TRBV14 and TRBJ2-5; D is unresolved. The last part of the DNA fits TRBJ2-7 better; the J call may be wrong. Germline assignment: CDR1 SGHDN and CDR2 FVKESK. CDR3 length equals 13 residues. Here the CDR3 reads CASSQVFYREQYF. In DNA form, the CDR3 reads TGTGCCAGCAGCCAAGTGTTTTATCGCGAGCAGTACTTC.

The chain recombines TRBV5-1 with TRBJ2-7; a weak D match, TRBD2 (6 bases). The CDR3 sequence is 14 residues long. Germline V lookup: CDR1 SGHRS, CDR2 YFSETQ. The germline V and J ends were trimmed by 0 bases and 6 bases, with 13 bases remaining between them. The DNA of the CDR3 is TGCGCCAGCAGCTTGGTGCGGGGTACGACCGAGCAGTACTTC. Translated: CASSLVRGTTEQYF.

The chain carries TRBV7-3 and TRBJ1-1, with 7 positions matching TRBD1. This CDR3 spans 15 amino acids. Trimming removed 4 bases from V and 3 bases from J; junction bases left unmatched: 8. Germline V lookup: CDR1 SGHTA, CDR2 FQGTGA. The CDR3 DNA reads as TGTGCCAGCAGCTCGACAGGGAGAGGGGACACTGAAGCTTTCTTT. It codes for CASSSTGRGDTEAFF.

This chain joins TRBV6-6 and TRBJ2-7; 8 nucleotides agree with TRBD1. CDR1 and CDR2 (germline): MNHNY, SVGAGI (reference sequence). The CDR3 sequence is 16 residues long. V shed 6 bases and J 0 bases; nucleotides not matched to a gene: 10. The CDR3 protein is CASSLPSGTGSYEQYF. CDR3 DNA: TGTGCCAGCAGCCTGCCCTCCGGGACAGGCTCCTACGAGCAGTACTTC.

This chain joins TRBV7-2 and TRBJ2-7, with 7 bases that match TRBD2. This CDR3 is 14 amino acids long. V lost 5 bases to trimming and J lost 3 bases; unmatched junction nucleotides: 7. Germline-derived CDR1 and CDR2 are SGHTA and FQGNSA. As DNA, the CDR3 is TGTGCCAGCAGCAGTCAAGCGGGGAACTACGAGCAGTACTTC. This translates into CASSSQAGNYEQYF.

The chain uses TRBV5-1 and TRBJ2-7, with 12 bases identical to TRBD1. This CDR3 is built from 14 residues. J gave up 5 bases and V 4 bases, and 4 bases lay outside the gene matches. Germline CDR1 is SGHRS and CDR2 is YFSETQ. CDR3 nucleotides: TGCGCCAGCAGCGAGGGGGACAGGGGGCACGAGCAGTACTTC. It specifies CASSEGDRGHEQYF.

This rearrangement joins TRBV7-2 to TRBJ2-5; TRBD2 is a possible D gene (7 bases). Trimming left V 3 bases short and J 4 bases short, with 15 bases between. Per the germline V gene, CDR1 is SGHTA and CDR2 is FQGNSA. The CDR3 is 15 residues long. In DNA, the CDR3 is TGTGCCAGCAGCTTTAGGGTAGGGGGGGGAGAGACCCAGTACTTC. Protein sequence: CASSFRVGGGETQYF.

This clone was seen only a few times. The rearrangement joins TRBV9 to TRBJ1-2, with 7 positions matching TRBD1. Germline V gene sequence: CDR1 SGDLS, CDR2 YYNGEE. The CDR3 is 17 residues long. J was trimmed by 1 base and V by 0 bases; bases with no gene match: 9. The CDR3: CASSVGPDRGHNYGYTF. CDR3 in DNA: TGTGCCAGCAGCGTAGGACCGGATAGGGGGCATAACTATGGCTACACCTTC.

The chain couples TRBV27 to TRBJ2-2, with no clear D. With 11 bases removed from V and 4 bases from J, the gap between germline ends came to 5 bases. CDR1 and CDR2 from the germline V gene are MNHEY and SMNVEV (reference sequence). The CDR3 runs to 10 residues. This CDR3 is CASGTGELFF. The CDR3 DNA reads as TGTGCCTCGGGCACCGGGGAGCTGTTTTTT.

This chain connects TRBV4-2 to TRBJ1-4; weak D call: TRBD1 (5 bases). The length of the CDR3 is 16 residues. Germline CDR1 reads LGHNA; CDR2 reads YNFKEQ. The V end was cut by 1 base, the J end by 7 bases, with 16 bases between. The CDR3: CASSQAGGGAAEKLFF. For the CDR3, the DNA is TGTGCCAGCAGCCAAGCCGGCGGAGGGGCGGCTGAAAAACTGTTTTTT.